This T cell receptor (beta chain) stems from a study of HIV-infected patients and healthy controls (dated by TCRdb to the mid-2010s). Library preparation was by 5' RACE. TCRdb records Illumina MiSeq as the sequencer. TCRdb ran its own pipeline on the public reads, namely fastp trimming at Q25 and MiXCR clone calling, and kept in-frame beta chains. All rows with the same CDR3 protein become a single entry with the most common DNA and genes. The sample table records 60,000 to 70,000 distinct CDR3 sequences; 19% of these occur just once. Of the sample, under 1.5% falls within the top ten clones. Reading the germline V gene (reference sequence) gives CDR1 MNHNY and CDR2 SVGAGI. V lost 6 bases and J lost 5 bases, and the count of bases not matched to a germline gene is 8. From cysteine to phenylalanine, the CDR3 is 14 amino acids long. Only the CDR3 portion is preserved as DNA: 42 bases, with reading frame beginning at the first base.

The sample holds many counts of this clonotype. What antigen it recognizes has not been identified. No clone much larger than this one lies a single base away; base qualities are absent. Sequences were obtained from CD4+ T cells from blood. This receptor was identified in a human donor in good health. The V and J segments used are TRBV6-6 and TRBJ2-7; 9 bases in between match TRBD1. The DNA sequence is TGTGCCAGCAGAGTGACAGGGGGAGGCAACGAGCAGTACTTC. It specifies CASRVTGGGNEQYF.